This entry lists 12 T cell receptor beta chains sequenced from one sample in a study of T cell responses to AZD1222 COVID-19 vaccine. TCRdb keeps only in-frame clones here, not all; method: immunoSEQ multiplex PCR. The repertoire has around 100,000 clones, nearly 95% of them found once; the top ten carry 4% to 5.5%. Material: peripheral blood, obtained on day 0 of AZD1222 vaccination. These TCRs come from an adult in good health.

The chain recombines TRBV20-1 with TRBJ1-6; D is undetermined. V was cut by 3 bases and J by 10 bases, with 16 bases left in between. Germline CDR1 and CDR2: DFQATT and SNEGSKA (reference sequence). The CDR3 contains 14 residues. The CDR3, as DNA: TGCAGTGCTAGTTCTGGGAGACAACCCTCACCCCTCCACTTT. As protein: CSASSGRQPSPLHF.

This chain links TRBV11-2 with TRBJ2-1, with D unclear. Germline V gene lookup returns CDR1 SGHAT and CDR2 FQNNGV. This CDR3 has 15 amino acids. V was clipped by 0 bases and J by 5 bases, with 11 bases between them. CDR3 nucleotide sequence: TGTGCCAGCAGCTTAGAGTCCGGACGACACAATGAGCAGTTCTTC. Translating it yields CASSLESGRHNEQFF.

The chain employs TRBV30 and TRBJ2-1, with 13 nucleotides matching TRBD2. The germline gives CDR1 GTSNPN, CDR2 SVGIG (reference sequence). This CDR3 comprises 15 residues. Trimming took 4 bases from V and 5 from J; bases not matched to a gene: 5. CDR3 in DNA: TGTGCCTGGACCGGGACTAGCGGGGAAGACAATGAGCAGTTCTTC. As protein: CAWTGTSGEDNEQFF.

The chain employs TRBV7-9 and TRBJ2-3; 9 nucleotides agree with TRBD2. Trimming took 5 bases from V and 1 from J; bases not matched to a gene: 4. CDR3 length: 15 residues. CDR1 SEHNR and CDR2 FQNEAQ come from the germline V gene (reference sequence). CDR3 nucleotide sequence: TGTGCCAGCAGCCGGGGACTAGCCGGCACAGATACGCAGTATTTT. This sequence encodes CASSRGLAGTDTQYF.

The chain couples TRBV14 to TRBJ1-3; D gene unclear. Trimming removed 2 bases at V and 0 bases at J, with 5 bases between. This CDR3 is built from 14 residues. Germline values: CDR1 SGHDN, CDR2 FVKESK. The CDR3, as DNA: TGTGCCAGCAGCCAAACACGCTCTGGAAACACCATATATTTT. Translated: CASSQTRSGNTIYF.

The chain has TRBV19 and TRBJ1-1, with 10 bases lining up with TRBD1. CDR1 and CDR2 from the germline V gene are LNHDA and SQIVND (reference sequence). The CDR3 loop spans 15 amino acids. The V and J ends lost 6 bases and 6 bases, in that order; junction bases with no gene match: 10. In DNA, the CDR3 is TGTGCCAGTAGGAGACAGGGGGCCGGGGCGTCTGAAGCTTTCTTT. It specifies CASRRQGAGASEAFF.

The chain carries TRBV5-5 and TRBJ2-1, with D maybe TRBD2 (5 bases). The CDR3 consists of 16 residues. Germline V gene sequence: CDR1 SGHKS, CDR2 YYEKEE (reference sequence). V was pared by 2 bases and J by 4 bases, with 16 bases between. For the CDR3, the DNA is TGTGCCAGCAGCTTAGGGATGGGAGTAGCTTACAATGAGCAGTTCTTC. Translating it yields CASSLGMGVAYNEQFF.

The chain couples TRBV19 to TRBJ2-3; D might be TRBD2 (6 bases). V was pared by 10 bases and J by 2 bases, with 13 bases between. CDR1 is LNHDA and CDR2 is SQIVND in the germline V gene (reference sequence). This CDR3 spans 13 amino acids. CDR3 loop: CATEGRATDTQYF. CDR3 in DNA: TGTGCCACGGAGGGAAGGGCCACAGATACGCAGTATTTT.

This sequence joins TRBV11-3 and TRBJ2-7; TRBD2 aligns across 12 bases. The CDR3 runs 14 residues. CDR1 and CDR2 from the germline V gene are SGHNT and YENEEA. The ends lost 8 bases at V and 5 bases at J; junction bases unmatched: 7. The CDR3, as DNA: TGTGCCAGCGCCTCTAGCGGGAGGGCCGACGAGCAGTACTTC. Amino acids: CASASSGRADEQYF. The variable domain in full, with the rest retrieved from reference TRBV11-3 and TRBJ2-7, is EAGVVQSPRYKIIEKKQPVAFWCNPISGHNTLYWYLQNLGQGPELLIRYENEEAVDDSQLPKDRFSAERLKGVDSTLKIQPAELGDSAVYLCASASSGRADEQYFGPGTRLTVT.

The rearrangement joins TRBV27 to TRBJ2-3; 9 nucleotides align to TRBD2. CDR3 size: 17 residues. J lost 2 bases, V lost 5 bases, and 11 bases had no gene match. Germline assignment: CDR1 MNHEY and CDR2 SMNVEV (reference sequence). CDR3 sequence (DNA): TGTGCCAGCAGTCCCCGGCTAGCGGGAAAATACACAGATACGCAGTATTTT. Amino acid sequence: CASSPRLAGKYTDTQYF.

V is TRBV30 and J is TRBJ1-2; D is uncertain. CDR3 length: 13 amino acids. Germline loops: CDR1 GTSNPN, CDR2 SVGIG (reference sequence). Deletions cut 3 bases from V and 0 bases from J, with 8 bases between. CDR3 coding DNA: TGTGCCTGGAGCAGGCTCCCTAACTATGGCTACACCTTC. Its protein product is CAWSRLPNYGYTF. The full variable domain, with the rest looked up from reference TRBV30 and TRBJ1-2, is SQTIHQWPATLVQPVGSPLSLECTVEGTSNPNLYWYRQAAGRGLQLLFYSVGIGQISSEVPQNLSASRPQDRQFILSSKKLLLSDSGFYLCAWSRLPNYGYTFGSGTRLTVV.

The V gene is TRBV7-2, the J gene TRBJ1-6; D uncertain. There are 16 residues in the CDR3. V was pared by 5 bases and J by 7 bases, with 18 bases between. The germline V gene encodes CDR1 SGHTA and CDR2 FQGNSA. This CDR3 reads CASSPLLQVGNSPLHF. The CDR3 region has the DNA TGTGCCAGCAGCCCCCTGTTGCAGGTCGGGAATTCACCCCTCCACTTT.